A single sample gave rise to the 27 T cell receptor beta chains below, sequenced in a study of shared clonotypes between healthy human individuals. Assay used: immunoSEQ multiplex PCR; TCRdb lists only in-frame clones, some missing. The data hold a few million clones, with around 90% observed a single time. The sample taken for sequencing was naive CD4+ T cells sorted from blood. Regarding subset: CD45RA+ positively selected. The receptors stem from a man aged 18 to 29 in good health.

Details on this clone: One end of the junction is discordant with germline, which a read error may explain. The genes are TRBV7-7 and TRBJ2-1; TRBD2 is a possible D gene (5 bases). The CDR3 sequence is 15 residues long. In germline, CDR1 is SSHAT, CDR2 FNYEAQ (reference sequence). The CDR3 DNA reads TGTGCTAGCAGCTTAGCGCCGGGCTCCTACAATGAGCAGTTCTTC. Translated: CASSLAPGSYNEQFF.

The chain couples TRBV2 to TRBJ1-1, with TRBD1 identical over 8 bases. The CDR3 loop spans 13 amino acids. J was trimmed by 1 base and V by 9 bases; bases with no gene match: 4. The germline V gene has CDR1 SNHLY and CDR2 FYNNEI. This chain's CDR3 is CARGGQGNTEAFF. The CDR3, as DNA: TGTGCCAGGGGCGGACAGGGGAACACTGAAGCTTTCTTT.

The J gene is TRBJ2-4, the V gene TRBV19; TRBD2 is a possible D gene (6 bases). V was trimmed by 6 bases and J by 2 bases, leaving 14 bases between them. CDR1 is LNHDA and CDR2 is SQIVND in the germline V gene (reference sequence). This CDR3 spans 15 amino acids. The CDR3 bases are TGTGCCAGTAGCCTGTTGGGGGGAACCAAAAACATTCAGTACTTC. Its translation: CASSLLGGTKNIQYF.

The V gene is TRBV21-1, the J gene TRBJ1-5. TRBV21-1 is assigned pseudogene status. The CDR3 runs 22 residues. The chain's CDR3 is CASSKAPQKRLVAVHSNQPQHF. CDR3 bases: TGTGCCAGCAGCAAAGCGCCCCAAAAGCGGCTTGTGGCAGTTCATAGCAATCAGCCCCAGCATTTT.

The J gene is TRBJ2-3, the V gene TRBV5-1; no firm D call. V lost 5 bases and J lost 6, with 7 bases in between. This CDR3 has 11 amino acids. The germline V gene encodes CDR1 SGHRS and CDR2 YFSETQ. CDR3 region: CASRLSDTQYF. The CDR3 DNA reads TGCGCCAGCAGATTGTCTGATACGCAGTATTTT.

The chain links TRBV11-2 to TRBJ2-2; 13 bases match TRBD2. Germline loops: CDR1 SGHAT, CDR2 FQNNGV. After removal of 5 bases from V and 6 bases from J, the junction contained 9 bases not matched to a gene. There are 17 residues in the CDR3. The CDR3 DNA is TGTGCCAGCAGCCCCCGGACTAGCGGGGGACGGGCCGGGGAGCTGTTTTTT. It translates to CASSPRTSGGRAGELFF.

The V and J genes are TRBV29-1 and TRBJ2-2, with 8 bases matching TRBD1. After removal of 6 bases from V and 3 bases from J, the junction contained 6 bases not matched to a gene. CDR3 length equals 14 residues. CDR1 is SQVTM and CDR2 is ANQGSEA in the germline V gene. CDR3 amino acids: CSVVDRGYTGELFF. The DNA for the CDR3 is TGCAGCGTAGTCGACAGGGGTTACACCGGGGAGCTGTTTTTT.

The chain links TRBV25-1 to TRBJ2-7; TRBD1 agrees at 8 bases. This CDR3 has 15 residues. Losses at the gene ends were 1 base for V and 2 bases for J; bases not matched to a gene: 4. Germline V gene lookup returns CDR1 MGHDK and CDR2 SYGVNS. CDR3 loop: CASSELGTGAYEQYF. Written as DNA, the CDR3 is TGTGCCAGCAGTGAATTAGGGACAGGAGCCTACGAGCAGTACTTC.

The rearrangement joins TRBV19 to TRBJ1-5; 10 bases align to TRBD1. The CDR3 covers 14 residues. Germline V lookup: CDR1 LNHDA, CDR2 SQIVND (reference sequence). Unmatched junction bases numbered 5, after V lost 7 bases and J lost 5 bases. The CDR3 nucleotides are TGTGCCAGTACTAAGGACAGGGGGTATCAGCCCCAGCATTTT. Translating it yields CASTKDRGYQPQHF.

CDR3 region: CASSLASQGGQTQYF. CDR3 bases: TGTGCCAGCAGCTTGGCGTCCCAGGGCGGGCAGACCCAGTACTTC. This chain connects TRBV5-6 to TRBJ2-5; tentatively, D is TRBD1 or TRBD2 (5 bases each). The V and J ends lost 0 bases and 6 bases respectively, with 15 bases between them. The CDR3 is 15 residues long. CDR1 is SGHDT, CDR2 YYEEEE, per germline. Drawing the rest from reference TRBV5-6 and TRBJ2-5, the complete variable domain is DAGVTQSPTHLIKTRGQQVTLRCSPKSGHDTVSWYQQALGQGPQFIFQYYEEEERQRGNFPDRFSGHQFPNYSSELNVNALLLGDSALYLCASSLASQGGQTQYFGPGTRLLVL.

Note on this clone: In the same sample, other DNA sequences code for this CDR3. The chain is built from TRBV6-6 and TRBJ2-3; D unresolved. Per the germline V gene, CDR1 is MNHNY and CDR2 is SVGAGI (reference sequence). The V gene lost 6 bases and the J gene lost 1 base, with 8 bases spanning the gap. CDR3 size: 13 residues. The CDR3 loop is CASSPPGTDTQYF. CDR3 DNA: TGTGCCAGCAGCCCTCCTGGCACAGATACGCAGTATTTT.

V and J are TRBV29-1 and TRBJ2-5, with D perhaps being TRBD1 or TRBD2 (5 bases each). Trimming pared 3 bases from V and 6 bases from J, leaving 17 bases between. The CDR3 is 14 amino acids. Germline CDR1 is SQVTM and CDR2 is ANQGSEA. CDR3 region: CSVDGSGAGKTQYF. In nucleotides, the CDR3 is TGCAGCGTTGACGGATCCGGGGCAGGAAAGACCCAGTACTTC.

This sequence joins TRBV5-1 and TRBJ2-1, with a tentative D call TRBD2 (5 bases). This CDR3 has 15 amino acids. Germline CDR1 SGHRS, CDR2 YFSETQ. The V end lost 0 bases, the J end lost 6 bases, and 13 bases lay between the germline ends. The CDR3 coding sequence is TGCGCCAGCAGCTTGGGGGCTTTTACTAGCAATGAGCAGTTCTTC. The encoded protein is CASSLGAFTSNEQFF.

The chain joins TRBV4-3 to TRBJ2-1; D possibly corresponds to TRBD2 (6 bases). Germline-derived CDR1 and CDR2 are LGHNA and YSLEER. This CDR3 is 17 amino acids long. V lost 1 base, J lost 1 base, and 14 bases lay in between. CDR3 sequence (DNA): TGCGCCAGCAGCCAAGTTTTAGCGGATACTTCCTACAATGAGCAGTTCTTC. Translating it yields CASSQVLADTSYNEQFF.

Regarding this clone: Other DNA sequences in the same sample also yield this CDR3. The chain combines TRBV28 with TRBJ1-1; D is uncertain. The CDR3 has 14 residues. The germline V gene encodes CDR1 MDHEN and CDR2 SYDVKM. V was pared by 2 bases and J by 1 base, with 8 bases between. The CDR3 DNA sequence: TGTGCCAGCAGTTTACGTACAGCGAACACTGAAGCTTTCTTT. This codes for CASSLRTANTEAFF.

The chain joins TRBV6-1 to TRBJ2-7; unclear D gene. The CDR3 runs 12 residues. Trimming took off 6 bases at V and 1 base at J, with 7 bases between the two ends. CDR1 is MNHNS and CDR2 is SASEGT in the germline V gene. The CDR3 here is CASRRVSYEQYF. The CDR3 nucleotides read TGTGCCAGCAGACGGGTTTCCTACGAGCAGTACTTC.

The chain has TRBV30 and TRBJ2-5; TRBD2 aligns across 7 bases. The CDR3 totals 16 residues. From germline, CDR1 is GTSNPN and CDR2 SVGIG (reference sequence). V shed 4 bases and J 2 bases; nucleotides not matched to a gene: 13. Here the CDR3 DNA reads TGTGCCTGGACCGGCGGCTCTAGCGGATATCAAGAGACCCAGTACTTC. Its protein is CAWTGGSSGYQETQYF.

V and J are TRBV28 and TRBJ2-6, with D possibly being TRBD2 (5 bases). Germline values: CDR1 MDHEN, CDR2 SYDVKM. The germline V and J ends were trimmed by 3 bases and 0 bases, with 21 bases remaining between them. The CDR3 contains 20 residues. CDR3 DNA sequence: TGTGCCAGCAGTTTCGCGGGCAGTAAACCTGTTTACTCTGGGGCCAACGTCCTGACTTTC. This sequence encodes CASSFAGSKPVYSGANVLTF.

The chain carries TRBV18 and TRBJ1-2; 7 bases fit TRBD1. Germline CDR1 reads KGHSH; CDR2 reads LQKENI. The V segment lost 8 bases and the J segment 6 bases; nucleotides outside the gene matches: 12. This CDR3 is 14 amino acids long. The CDR3 DNA reads TGTGCCAGCAACCTAGGACAGGCCTTCAATGGCTACACCTTC. It encodes CASNLGQAFNGYTF.

The V and J genes are TRBV7-6 and TRBJ1-6, with D possibly TRBD1 on 5 matching bases. V was trimmed by 5 bases and J by 12 bases, leaving 8 bases between them. The length of the CDR3 is 11 residues. The germline CDR1 and CDR2 sequences are SGHVS and FNYEAQ. The DNA of the CDR3 is TGTGCCAGCAGCCTCCAGGGACCCCTCCACTTT. The encoded protein is CASSLQGPLHF.

V is TRBV19 and J is TRBJ1-2, with D unclear. The germline gives CDR1 LNHDA, CDR2 SQIVND (reference sequence). The V end was cut by 3 bases, the J end by 8 bases, with 16 bases between. The CDR3 sequence is 14 residues long. The chain's CDR3 is CASSMWAPARGYTF. CDR3 bases: TGTGCCAGTAGTATGTGGGCACCGGCGAGGGGCTACACCTTC.

The chain has TRBV6-5 and TRBJ2-5; no clear D gene. V was trimmed by 2 bases and J by 4 bases, leaving 14 bases between them. CDR1 is MNHEY, CDR2 SVGAGI, per germline. This CDR3 comprises 15 residues. CDR3 sequence reads: CASSYGAASLETQYF. The CDR3 nucleotides are TGTGCCAGCAGTTACGGTGCAGCCTCTTTAGAGACCCAGTACTTC.

The sample holds one count of this clone. V and J are TRBV9 and TRBJ1-6; the D gene is possibly TRBD1 (6 bases). The V and J ends lost 0 bases and 5 bases respectively, with 12 bases between them. Germline lookup yields CDR1 SGDLS and CDR2 YYNGEE. The length of the CDR3 is 16 residues. The CDR3 protein is CASSVDGGGNNSPLHF. The CDR3 nucleotides are TGTGCCAGCAGCGTAGACGGAGGGGGGAATAATTCACCCCTCCACTTT.

The sample holds one count of this clone. DNA of the CDR3: TGTGCCAGCAGCTTCCCTTCGGACGAGCAGTACTTC. Translated: CASSFPSDEQYF. This chain joins TRBV5-5 and TRBJ2-7; unclear D gene. Per the germline V gene, CDR1 is SGHKS and CDR2 is YYEKEE (reference sequence). This CDR3 is built from 12 residues. V was shortened by 2 bases and J by 5 bases, with 8 bases between the two germline ends.

The chain employs TRBV16 and TRBJ1-2; TRBD1 aligns across 8 bases. J was trimmed by 8 bases and V by 5 bases; bases with no gene match: 13. Per germline, CDR1 KGHSY and CDR2 FQNENV. The CDR3 extends over 15 amino acids. Here the CDR3 reads CASSDTGGSTGGYTF. The CDR3 bases are TGTGCCAGCAGCGATACAGGGGGATCTACTGGGGGCTACACCTTC.

This sequence joins TRBV11-3 and TRBJ1-2, with no clear D. The CDR3 covers 15 residues. V shed 4 bases and J shed 3 bases, with 15 bases lying between them. The germline V gene has CDR1 SGHNT and CDR2 YENEEA. The CDR3 DNA follows: TGTGCCAGCAGCTCACCAGGTGCTGGGTACTATGGCTACACCTTC. This encodes CASSSPGAGYYGYTF.

This sequence joins TRBV19 and TRBJ2-1; 7 positions agree with TRBD1. This CDR3 region has 17 residues. CDR1 is LNHDA, CDR2 SQIVND, per germline (reference sequence). The junction had 17 bases not matched to a gene; V was cut back by 4 bases and J by 8 bases. For the CDR3, the DNA is TGTGCCAGTAGTACCAAACGACAGGGAAAGGTACTCGATGAGCAGTTCTTC. It is translated as CASSTKRQGKVLDEQFF.